Below are 18 T cell receptor beta chains sequenced from a single sample in a study of shared clonotypes between healthy human individuals. Profiling relied on immunoSEQ multiplex PCR, and the TCRdb table lists in-frame clones only, not all of them. The top ten hold about 0.34% of the sample, which has around 2.5 million clones, roughly 93% seen once. The specimen was naive CD4+ T cells from PBMCs. Subset meaning: CD45RA+ positively selected. These receptors were taken from a young man in good health. Some clones in this sample may be carry-over from other donors' samples.

V and J are TRBV10-3 and TRBJ2-1, with D unclear. The CDR3 is 14 amino acids. The germline CDR1 and CDR2 sequences are ENHRY and SYGVKD. V was shortened by 8 bases and J by 7 bases, with 18 bases between the two germline ends. The CDR3 here is CAIAKGRDRNEQFF. CDR3 DNA: TGTGCCATCGCCAAAGGAAGGGATCGGAATGAGCAGTTCTTC.

In regard to this clone: Other DNA sequences in this sample translate to the same CDR3. The rearrangement links TRBV6-1 to TRBJ2-3, with unresolved D. V lost 0 bases and J lost 6, with 4 bases in between. This CDR3 has 12 residues. Germline loops: CDR1 MNHNS, CDR2 SASEGT. The CDR3 spells CASSEAGDTQYF. In nucleotides, the CDR3 is TGTGCCAGCAGTGAAGCAGGGGATACGCAGTATTTT.

This clone appeared many times. The identical CDR3 is also encoded by other nucleotide sequences in the sample. The CDR3, as DNA: TGCGCCAGCAGCTTGACAGGGAACACTGAAGCTTTCTTT. Residues: CASSLTGNTEAFF. The gene calls are TRBV5-1 and TRBJ1-1; perhaps TRBD1 as D (5 bases). The CDR3 runs 13 residues. With 1 base removed from V and 1 base from J, the gap between germline ends came to 5 bases. Germline V gene data show CDR1 as SGHRS and CDR2 as YFSETQ. The full variable domain, in which reference TRBV5-1 and TRBJ1-1 provide the parts outside the CDR3, is KAGVTQTPRYLIKTRGQQVTLSCSPISGHRSVSWYQQTPGQGLQFLFEYFSETQRNKGNFPGRFSGRQFSNSRSEMNVSTLELGDSALYLCASSLTGNTEAFFGQGTRLTVV.

The chain uses TRBV27 and TRBJ2-2, with TRBD1 identical over 7 bases. CDR3 length equals 16 residues. J gave up 1 base and V 1 base, and 3 bases lay outside the gene matches. Germline CDR1 is MNHEY and CDR2 is SMNVEV (reference sequence). The CDR3 region is CASSLLGTENTGELFF. In nucleotides, the CDR3 is TGTGCCAGCAGTTTATTAGGGACAGAGAACACCGGGGAGCTGTTTTTT.

The chain is built from TRBV5-4 and TRBJ2-1; possibly TRBD2 for D (6 bases). Per the germline V gene, CDR1 is SGHNT and CDR2 is YYREEE (reference sequence). V lost 4 bases and J 5 bases, leaving 25 bases between the germline ends. CDR3 size: 18 residues. CDR3 DNA: TGTGCCAGCAGCCGACTGGGGCGTCGACTAGGTGGAGACAATGAGCAGTTCTTC. It yields the protein CASSRLGRRLGGDNEQFF. Filled out from reference TRBV5-4 and TRBJ2-1, the complete variable domain reads ETGVTQSPTHLIKTRGQQVTLRCSSQSGHNTVSWYQQALGQGPQFIFQYYREEENGRGNFPPRFSGLQFPNYSSELNVNALELDDSALYLCASSRLGRRLGGDNEQFFGPGTRLTVL.

As regards this clone: Other DNA sequences within the sample encode an identical CDR3. The chain uses TRBV18 and TRBJ2-5, with D unclear. Trimming stripped 3 bases from V and 0 bases from J, with 2 bases between. The CDR3 is 12 residues long. Germline V gives CDR1 KGHSH, CDR2 LQKENI. CDR3 in DNA: TGTGCCAGCTCACCGGACCAAGAGACCCAGTACTTC. It translates to CASSPDQETQYF.

The CDR3 DNA sequence: TGTGCCAGCAGCCGGACTAGCGGGAGGTCCAATGAGCAGTTCTTC. This translates into CASSRTSGRSNEQFF. The chain uses TRBV7-9 and TRBJ2-1; 14 bases line up with TRBD2. The CDR3 spans 15 residues. Per the germline V gene, CDR1 is SEHNR and CDR2 is FQNEAQ (reference sequence). After removal of 5 bases from V and 6 bases from J, the junction contained 3 bases not matched to a gene.

Of note for this clone: Other DNA sequences within the sample encode an identical CDR3. The V and J genes are TRBV5-1 and TRBJ2-1; 11 bases fit TRBD2. This CDR3 region has 15 residues. Per the germline V gene, CDR1 is SGHRS and CDR2 is YFSETQ. V was clipped by 0 bases and J by 9 bases; unmatched bases: 5. In nucleotides, the CDR3 is TGCGCCAGCAGCTTGGTACTAGCGGGAGAAGGTGAGCAGTTCTTC. It encodes CASSLVLAGEGEQFF.

The chain joins TRBV4-2 to TRBJ2-1; 9 nucleotides match TRBD2. Germline CDR1 LGHNA, CDR2 YNFKEQ. The CDR3 is 20 amino acids. V shed 3 bases, J shed 0 bases, and the junction held 15 bases outside the gene matches. The CDR3 sequence is CASSQVGSAGGLSSYNEQFF. The CDR3 region has the DNA TGTGCCAGCAGCCAGGTGGGGTCAGCGGGAGGACTTAGCTCCTACAATGAGCAGTTCTTC.

The genes are TRBV29-1 and TRBJ2-5, with TRBD1 as a possible D gene (5 bases). Germline V gene data show CDR1 as SQVTM and CDR2 as ANQGSEA. This CDR3 has 12 amino acids. With 7 bases removed from V and 5 bases from J, the gap between germline ends came to 14 bases. The CDR3 nucleotides read TGCAGCGCCAGGACAAATTGGGAGACCCAGTACTTC. It specifies CSARTNWETQYF.

The chain carries TRBV7-2 and TRBJ1-3; D is ambiguous. The CDR3 is 15 amino acids. Germline V gene sequence: CDR1 SGHTA, CDR2 FQGNSA. V lost 5 bases and J 0 bases, leaving 11 bases between the germline ends. The CDR3 reads CASSTRHSSGNTIYF. The CDR3 DNA sequence: TGTGCCAGCAGCACCCGTCATAGCTCTGGAAACACCATATATTTT.

Turning to this clone: This CDR3 is also generated by other DNA sequences in the sample. This rearrangement joins TRBV18 to TRBJ1-1, with D possibly matching TRBD1 (5 bases). The ends were cut back, 2 bases at V and 5 bases at J, with 9 bases in the middle. Germline V gene sequence: CDR1 KGHSH, CDR2 LQKENI. The CDR3 contains 13 residues. The CDR3 nucleotides are TGTGCCAGCTCACCAGGGGGACGGACTGAAGCTTTCTTT. Encoded protein: CASSPGGRTEAFF. Full variable domain (remainder filled in from reference TRBV18 and TRBJ1-1): NAGVMQNPRHLVRRRGQEARLRCSPMKGHSHVYWYRQLPEEGLKFMVYLQKENIIDESGMPKERFSAEFPKEGPSILRIQQVVRGDSAAYFCASSPGGRTEAFFGQGTRLTVV.

V and J are TRBV6-1 and TRBJ1-5; D remains unclear. Trimming removed 8 bases at V and 0 bases at J, with 14 bases between. Germline V gives CDR1 MNHNS, CDR2 SASEGT. The CDR3 covers 15 residues. CDR3 bases: TGTGCCAGCTCCCCGGCCCGTAATAGCAATCAGCCCCAGCATTTT. Translated, it gives CASSPARNSNQPQHF.

As concerns this clone: This same CDR3 is encoded by further DNA sequences in the sample. V is TRBV7-3 and J is TRBJ2-7; TRBD1 is a possible D gene (6 bases). V was trimmed by 5 bases and J by 5 bases, leaving 10 bases between them. Germline V CDR1 and CDR2: SGHTA, FQGTGA. This CDR3 comprises 12 residues. CDR3 nucleotide sequence: TGTGCCAGCAGCCTTAGGACAGACGAGCAGTACTTC. The encoded protein is CASSLRTDEQYF.

The chain is built from TRBV28 and TRBJ1-4, with D maybe TRBD1 (6 bases). The CDR3 is 16 residues long. The germline V gene encodes CDR1 MDHEN and CDR2 SYDVKM. The ends were cut back, 5 bases at V and 1 base at J, with 14 bases in the middle. The CDR3 is CASSERTTGTNEKLFF. The CDR3 DNA reads as TGTGCCAGCAGTGAAAGAACGACAGGAACTAATGAAAAACTGTTTTTT.

The V and J genes are TRBV27 and TRBJ2-6, with 7 bases matching TRBD1. Per the germline V gene, CDR1 is MNHEY and CDR2 is SMNVEV (reference sequence). The CDR3 has 18 residues. The V segment lost 5 bases and the J segment 0 bases; nucleotides outside the gene matches: 10. The CDR3 nucleotides read TGTGCCAGCAGTATAATGGGACAGACGCACTCTGGGGCCAACGTCCTGACTTTC. Translated: CASSIMGQTHSGANVLTF.

The chain combines TRBV5-1 with TRBJ2-7; tentatively, D is TRBD1 (5 bases). V dropped 2 bases and J dropped 6 bases, with 21 bases sitting between them. Per the germline V gene, CDR1 is SGHRS and CDR2 is YFSETQ. The CDR3 totals 16 residues. DNA of the CDR3: TGCGCCAGCAGCTTAGACAGCCCTACACGAAAGGGCGAGCAGTACTTC. Its translation: CASSLDSPTRKGEQYF.

Of note for this clone: One end of the junction does not line up with germline, which may come from a read error. The gene calls are TRBV7-9 and TRBJ2-5; D is unresolved. Germline lookup yields CDR1 SEHNR and CDR2 FQNEAQ (reference sequence). The CDR3 totals 14 residues. The DNA of the CDR3 is TGTGCCAGCAGCCTCCGGACGGATGAAGAGGCCCAGTACTTC. Its protein product is CASSLRTDEEAQYF.